This T cell receptor (beta chain) comes out of a study of graft-versus-host responses after intestinal transplantation. Germline values: CDR1 MNHEY, CDR2 SMNVEV (reference sequence). This CDR3 has 15 amino acids. Some clones are missing from TCRdb's copy, which holds only in-frame ones; the method was immunoSEQ multiplex PCR. The sample yields approximately 60,000 clones, 89% seen once. The count of this clone is one. A read error may produce the germline difference seen at one junction end. Intraepithelial and lamina propria lymphocytes were freed from processed graft tissue. Sequencing was performed on ileum tissue, taken less than 400 days after transplant. The chain uses TRBV27 and TRBJ2-2; maybe TRBD2 (5 bases). The TCR comes from a human patient who received an intestinal transplant, so some T cells may come from the graft donor. In DNA, the CDR3 is TGTGCCAGCAGCTATACAGTCCTGAACACCGGGGAGCCGTTTTTT. This translates into CASSYTVLNTGEPFF.